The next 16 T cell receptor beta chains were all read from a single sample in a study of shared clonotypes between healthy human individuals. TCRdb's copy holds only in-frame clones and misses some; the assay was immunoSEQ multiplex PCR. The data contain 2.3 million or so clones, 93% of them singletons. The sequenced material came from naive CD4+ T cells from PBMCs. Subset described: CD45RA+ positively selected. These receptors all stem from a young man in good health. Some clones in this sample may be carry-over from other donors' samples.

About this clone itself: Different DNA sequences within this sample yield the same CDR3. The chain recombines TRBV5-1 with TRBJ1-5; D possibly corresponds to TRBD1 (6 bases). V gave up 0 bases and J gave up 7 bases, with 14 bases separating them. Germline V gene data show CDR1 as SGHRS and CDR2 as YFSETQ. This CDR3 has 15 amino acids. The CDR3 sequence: CASSLEGGIRQPQHF. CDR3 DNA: TGCGCCAGCAGCTTGGAGGGGGGAATACGACAGCCCCAGCATTTT.

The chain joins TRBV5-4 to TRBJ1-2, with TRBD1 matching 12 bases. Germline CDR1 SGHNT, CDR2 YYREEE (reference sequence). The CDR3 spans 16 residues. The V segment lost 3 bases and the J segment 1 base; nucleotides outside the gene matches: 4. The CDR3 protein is CASSWDRGQGNYGYTF. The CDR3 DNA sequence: TGTGCCAGCAGCTGGGACAGGGGGCAGGGTAACTATGGCTACACCTTC.

CDR3 nucleotides: TGTGCCAGCAGCCAAGTGGGCGGGCACTCCTACAATGAGCAGTTCTTC. Residues: CASSQVGGHSYNEQFF. The V call is TRBV7-3, the J call TRBJ2-1; possible D gene TRBD2, 5 bases. CDR1 is SGHTA and CDR2 is FQGTGA in the germline V gene. V shed 5 bases and J shed 0 bases, with 14 bases lying between them. The CDR3 is 16 amino acids.

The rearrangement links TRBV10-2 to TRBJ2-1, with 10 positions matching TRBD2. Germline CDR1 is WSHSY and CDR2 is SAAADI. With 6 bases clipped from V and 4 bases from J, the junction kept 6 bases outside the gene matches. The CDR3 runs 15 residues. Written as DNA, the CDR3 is TGCGCCAGCAGGCCGGGACTAGCGTCATACAATGAGCAGTTCTTC. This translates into CASRPGLASYNEQFF.

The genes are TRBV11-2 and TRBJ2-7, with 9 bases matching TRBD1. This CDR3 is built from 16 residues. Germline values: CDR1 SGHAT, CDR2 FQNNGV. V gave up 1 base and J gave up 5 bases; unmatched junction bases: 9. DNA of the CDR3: TGTGCCAGCAGCTTAGGGGGGACAGGGAGACTTGACGAGCAGTACTTC. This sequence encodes CASSLGGTGRLDEQYF. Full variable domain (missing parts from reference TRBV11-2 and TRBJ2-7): EAGVAQSPRYKIIEKRQSVAFWCNPISGHATLYWYQQILGQGPKLLIQFQNNGVVDDSQLPKDRFSAERLKGVDSTLKIQPAKLEDSAVYLCASSLGGTGRLDEQYFGPGTRLTVT.

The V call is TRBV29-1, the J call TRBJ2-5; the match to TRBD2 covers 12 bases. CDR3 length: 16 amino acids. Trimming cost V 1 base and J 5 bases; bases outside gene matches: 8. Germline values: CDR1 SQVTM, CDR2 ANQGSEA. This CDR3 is CSVEVGLAGFSETQYF. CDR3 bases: TGCAGCGTTGAAGTAGGACTAGCGGGATTTTCGGAGACCCAGTACTTC.

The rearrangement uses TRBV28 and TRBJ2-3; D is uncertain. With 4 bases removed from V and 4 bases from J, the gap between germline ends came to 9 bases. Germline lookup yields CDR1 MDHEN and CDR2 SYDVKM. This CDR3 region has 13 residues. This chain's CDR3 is CASSYVDPDTQYF. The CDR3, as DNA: TGTGCCAGCAGTTATGTGGATCCAGATACGCAGTATTTT.

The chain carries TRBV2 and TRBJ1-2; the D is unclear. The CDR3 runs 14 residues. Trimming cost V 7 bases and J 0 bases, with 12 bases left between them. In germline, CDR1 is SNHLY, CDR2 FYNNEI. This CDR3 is CASNPFLANYGYTF. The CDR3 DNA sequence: TGTGCCAGCAACCCCTTCTTGGCTAACTATGGCTACACCTTC. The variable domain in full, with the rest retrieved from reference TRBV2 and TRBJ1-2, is EPEVTQTPSHQVTQMGQEVILRCVPISNHLYFYWYRQILGQKVEFLVSFYNNEISEKSEIFDDQFSVERPDGSNFTLKIRSTKLEDSAMYFCASNPFLANYGYTFGSGTRLTVV.

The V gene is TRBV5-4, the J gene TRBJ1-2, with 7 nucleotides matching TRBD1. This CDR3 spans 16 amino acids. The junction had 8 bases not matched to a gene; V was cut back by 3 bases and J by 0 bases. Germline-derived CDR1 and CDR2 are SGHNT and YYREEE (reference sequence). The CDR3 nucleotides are TGTGCCAGCAGCTCTCCACAGGGGCCAGCTAACTATGGCTACACCTTC. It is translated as CASSSPQGPANYGYTF. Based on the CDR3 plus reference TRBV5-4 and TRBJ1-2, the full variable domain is ETGVTQSPTHLIKTRGQQVTLRCSSQSGHNTVSWYQQALGQGPQFIFQYYREEENGRGNFPPRFSGLQFPNYSSELNVNALELDDSALYLCASSSPQGPANYGYTFGSGTRLTVV.

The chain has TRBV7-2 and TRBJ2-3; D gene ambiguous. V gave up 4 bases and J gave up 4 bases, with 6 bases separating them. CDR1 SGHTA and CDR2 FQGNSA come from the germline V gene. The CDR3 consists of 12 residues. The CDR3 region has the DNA TGTGCCAGCAGCTCGTTGGCAGATACGCAGTATTTT. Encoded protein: CASSSLADTQYF.

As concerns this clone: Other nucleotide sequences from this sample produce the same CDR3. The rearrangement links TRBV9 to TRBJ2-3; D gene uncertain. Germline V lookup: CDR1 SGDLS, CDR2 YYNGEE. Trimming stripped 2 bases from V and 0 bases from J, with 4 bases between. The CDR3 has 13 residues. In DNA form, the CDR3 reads TGTGCCAGCAGCGTTTTCAGCACAGATACGCAGTATTTT. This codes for CASSVFSTDTQYF.

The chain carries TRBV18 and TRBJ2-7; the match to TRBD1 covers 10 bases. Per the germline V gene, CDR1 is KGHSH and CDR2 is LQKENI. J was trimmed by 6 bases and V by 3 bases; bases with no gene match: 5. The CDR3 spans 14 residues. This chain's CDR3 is CASSPAGQGFEQYF. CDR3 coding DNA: TGTGCCAGCTCACCGGCGGGACAGGGGTTCGAGCAGTACTTC.

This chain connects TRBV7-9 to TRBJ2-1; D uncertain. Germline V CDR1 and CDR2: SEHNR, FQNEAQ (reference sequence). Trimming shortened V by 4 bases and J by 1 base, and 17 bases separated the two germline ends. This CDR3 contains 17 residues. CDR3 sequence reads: CASSSWRHRSSYNEQFF. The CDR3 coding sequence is TGTGCCAGCAGCTCGTGGCGCCACCGATCGTCCTACAATGAGCAGTTCTTC.

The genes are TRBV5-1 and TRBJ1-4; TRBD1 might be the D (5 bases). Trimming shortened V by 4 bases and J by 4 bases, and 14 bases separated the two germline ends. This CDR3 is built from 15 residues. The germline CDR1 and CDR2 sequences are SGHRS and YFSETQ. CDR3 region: CASSRTTVNNEKLFF. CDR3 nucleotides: TGCGCCAGCAGCCGGACGACAGTGAATAATGAAAAACTGTTTTTT.

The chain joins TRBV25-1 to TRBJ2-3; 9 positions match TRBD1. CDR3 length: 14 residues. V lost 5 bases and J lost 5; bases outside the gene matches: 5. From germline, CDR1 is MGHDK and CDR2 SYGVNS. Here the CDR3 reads CASSQQGARDTQYF. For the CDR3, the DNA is TGTGCCAGCAGTCAACAGGGGGCTCGAGATACGCAGTATTTT.

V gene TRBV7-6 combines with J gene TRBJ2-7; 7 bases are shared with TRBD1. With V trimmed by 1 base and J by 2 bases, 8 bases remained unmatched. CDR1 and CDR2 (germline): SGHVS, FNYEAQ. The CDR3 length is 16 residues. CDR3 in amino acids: CASSLDDRTGTYEQYF. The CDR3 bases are TGTGCCAGCAGCTTAGACGACCGGACAGGTACCTACGAGCAGTACTTC.